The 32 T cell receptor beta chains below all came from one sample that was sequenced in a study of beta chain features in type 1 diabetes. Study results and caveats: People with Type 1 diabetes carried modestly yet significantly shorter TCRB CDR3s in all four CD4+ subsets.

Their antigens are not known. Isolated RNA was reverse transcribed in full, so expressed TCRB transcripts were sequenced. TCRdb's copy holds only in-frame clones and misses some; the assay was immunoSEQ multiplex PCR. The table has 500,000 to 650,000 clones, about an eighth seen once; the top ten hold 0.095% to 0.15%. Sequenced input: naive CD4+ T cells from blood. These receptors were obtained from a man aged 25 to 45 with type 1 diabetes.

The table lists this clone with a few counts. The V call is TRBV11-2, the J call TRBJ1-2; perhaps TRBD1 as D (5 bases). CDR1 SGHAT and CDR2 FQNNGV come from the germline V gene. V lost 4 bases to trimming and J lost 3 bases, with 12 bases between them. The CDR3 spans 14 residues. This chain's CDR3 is CASSSTTGDYGYTF. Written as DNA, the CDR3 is TGTGCCAGCAGCTCGACTACAGGCGACTATGGCTACACCTTC.

CDR3: CAWAAGTAYGYTF. In DNA, the CDR3 is TGTGCCTGGGCAGCCGGGACAGCCTATGGCTACACCTTC. The chain recombines TRBV30 with TRBJ1-2, with 7 bases fitting TRBD1. This CDR3 has 13 amino acids. Losses at the gene ends were 5 bases for V and 4 bases for J; bases not matched to a gene: 7. Germline assignment: CDR1 GTSNPN and CDR2 SVGIG (reference sequence).

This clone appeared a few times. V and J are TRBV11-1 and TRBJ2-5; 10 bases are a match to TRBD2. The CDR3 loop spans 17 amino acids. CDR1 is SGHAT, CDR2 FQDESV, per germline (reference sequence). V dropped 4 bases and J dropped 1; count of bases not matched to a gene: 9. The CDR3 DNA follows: TGTGCCAGCAGCTCCTTCCCTAGCGGGGGACTCCAAGAGACCCAGTACTTC. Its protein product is CASSSFPSGGLQETQYF.

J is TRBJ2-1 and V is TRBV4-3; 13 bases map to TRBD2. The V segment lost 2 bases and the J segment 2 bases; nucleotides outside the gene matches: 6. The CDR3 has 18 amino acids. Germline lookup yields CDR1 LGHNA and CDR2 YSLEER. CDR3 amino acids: CASSQSPGLAGPYNEQFF. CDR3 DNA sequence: TGCGCCAGCAGCCAATCACCGGGACTAGCGGGACCCTACAATGAGCAGTTCTTC.

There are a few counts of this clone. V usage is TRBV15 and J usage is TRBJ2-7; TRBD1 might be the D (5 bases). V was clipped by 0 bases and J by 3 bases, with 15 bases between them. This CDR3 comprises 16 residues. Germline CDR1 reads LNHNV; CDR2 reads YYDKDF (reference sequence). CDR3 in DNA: TGTGCCACCAGCAGAGATACAGGCAGGAATAACTACGAGCAGTACTTC. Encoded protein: CATSRDTGRNNYEQYF.

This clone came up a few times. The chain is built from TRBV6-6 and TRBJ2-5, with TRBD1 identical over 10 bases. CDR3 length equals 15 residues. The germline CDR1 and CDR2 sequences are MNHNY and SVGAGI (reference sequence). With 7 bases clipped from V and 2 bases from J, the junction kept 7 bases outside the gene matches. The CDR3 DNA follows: TGTGCCAGCAAAAGGGACAGGGGAACTCAAGAGACCCAGTACTTC. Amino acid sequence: CASKRDRGTQETQYF.

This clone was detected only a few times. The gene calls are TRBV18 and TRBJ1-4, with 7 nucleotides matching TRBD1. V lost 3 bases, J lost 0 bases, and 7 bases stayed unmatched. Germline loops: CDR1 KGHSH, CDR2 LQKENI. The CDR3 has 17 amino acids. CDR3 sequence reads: CASSPGQTFATNEKLFF. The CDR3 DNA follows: TGTGCCAGCTCACCGGGACAGACATTTGCAACTAATGAAAAACTGTTTTTT.

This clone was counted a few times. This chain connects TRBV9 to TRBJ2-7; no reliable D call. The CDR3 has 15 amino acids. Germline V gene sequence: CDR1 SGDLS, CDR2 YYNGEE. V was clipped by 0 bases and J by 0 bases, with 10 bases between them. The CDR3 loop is CASSVGRQNSYEQYF. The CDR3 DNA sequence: TGTGCCAGCAGCGTAGGACGCCAAAACTCCTACGAGCAGTACTTC.

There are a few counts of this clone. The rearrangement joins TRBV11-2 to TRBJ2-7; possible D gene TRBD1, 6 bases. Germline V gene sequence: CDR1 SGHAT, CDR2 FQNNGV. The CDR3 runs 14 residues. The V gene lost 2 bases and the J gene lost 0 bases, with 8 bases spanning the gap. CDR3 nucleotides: TGTGCCAGCAGCTTACAGGACAGCTCCTACGAGCAGTACTTC. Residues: CASSLQDSSYEQYF.

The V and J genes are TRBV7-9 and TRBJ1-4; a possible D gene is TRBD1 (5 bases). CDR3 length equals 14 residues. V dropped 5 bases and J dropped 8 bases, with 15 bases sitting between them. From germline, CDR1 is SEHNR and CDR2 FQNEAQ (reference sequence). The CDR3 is CASSPHGREEKLFF. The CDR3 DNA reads TGTGCCAGCAGCCCCCATGGCAGGGAAGAAAAACTGTTTTTT.

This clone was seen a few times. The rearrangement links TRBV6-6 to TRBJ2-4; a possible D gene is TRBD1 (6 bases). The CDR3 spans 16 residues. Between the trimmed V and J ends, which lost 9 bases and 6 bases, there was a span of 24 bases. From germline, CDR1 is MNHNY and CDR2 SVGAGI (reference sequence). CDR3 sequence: CASHEHREGGRNIQYF. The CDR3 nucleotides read TGTGCCAGTCACGAACACAGGGAAGGCGGTAGAAACATTCAGTACTTC.

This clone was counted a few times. CDR3 in DNA: TGTGCCAGCAGCTTAGTTTCCGAGCCCCAGCATTTT. Amino acid sequence: CASSLVSEPQHF. The chain combines TRBV7-9 with TRBJ1-5, with D unclear. The CDR3 runs 12 residues. Germline CDR1 SEHNR, CDR2 FQNEAQ (reference sequence). V shed 1 base and J shed 8 bases, with 6 bases lying between them.

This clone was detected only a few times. The CDR3: CAWRGPGLARGEQFF. The CDR3 DNA is TGTGCCTGGAGAGGTCCGGGACTAGCTAGGGGTGAGCAGTTCTTC. The chain couples TRBV30 to TRBJ2-1; 9 bases match TRBD2. After removal of 3 bases from V and 9 bases from J, the junction contained 12 bases not matched to a gene. In germline, CDR1 is GTSNPN, CDR2 SVGIG (reference sequence). There are 15 residues in the CDR3.

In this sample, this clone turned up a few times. CDR3 residues: CASSAGQGMNTEAFF. CDR3 nucleotide sequence: TGTGCCAGCAGCGCGGGACAGGGGATGAACACTGAAGCTTTCTTT. The rearrangement uses TRBV7-2 and TRBJ1-1; 10 positions match TRBD1. The CDR3 is 15 amino acids. CDR1 is SGHTA and CDR2 is FQGNSA in the germline V gene. V trimming: 5 bases; J trimming: 0 bases; junction bases outside the gene matches: 3.

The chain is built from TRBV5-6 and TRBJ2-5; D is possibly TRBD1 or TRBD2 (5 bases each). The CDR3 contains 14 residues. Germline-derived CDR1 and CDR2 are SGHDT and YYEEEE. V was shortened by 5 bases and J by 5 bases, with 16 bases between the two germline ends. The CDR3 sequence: CASSERGRGETQYF. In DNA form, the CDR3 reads TGTGCCAGCAGTGAGAGGGGCAGAGGGGAGACCCAGTACTTC.

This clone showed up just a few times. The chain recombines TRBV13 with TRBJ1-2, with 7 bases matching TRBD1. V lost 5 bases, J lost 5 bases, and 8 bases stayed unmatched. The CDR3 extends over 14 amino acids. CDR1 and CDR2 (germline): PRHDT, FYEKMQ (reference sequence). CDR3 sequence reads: CASSTRTGDYGYTF. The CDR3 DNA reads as TGTGCCAGCAGCACCCGGACAGGAGATTATGGCTACACCTTC.

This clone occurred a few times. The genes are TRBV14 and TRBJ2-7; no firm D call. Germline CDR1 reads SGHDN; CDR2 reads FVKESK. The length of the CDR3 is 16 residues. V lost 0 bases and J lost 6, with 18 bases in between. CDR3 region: CASSQDPGPPKGEQYF. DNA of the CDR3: TGTGCCAGCAGCCAAGATCCCGGACCCCCCAAGGGCGAGCAGTACTTC.

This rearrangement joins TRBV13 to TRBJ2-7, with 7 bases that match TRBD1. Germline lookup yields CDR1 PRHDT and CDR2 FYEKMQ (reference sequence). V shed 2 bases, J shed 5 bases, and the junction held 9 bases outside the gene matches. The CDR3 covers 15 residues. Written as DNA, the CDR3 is TGTGCCAGCAGCTTACAGGCAGGGGGTTTCAACGAGCAGTACTTC. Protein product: CASSLQAGGFNEQYF.

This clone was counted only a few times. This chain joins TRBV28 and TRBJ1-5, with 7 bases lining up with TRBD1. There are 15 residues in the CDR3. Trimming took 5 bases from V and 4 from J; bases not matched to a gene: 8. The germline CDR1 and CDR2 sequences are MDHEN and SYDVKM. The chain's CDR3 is CASSQGTEKNQPQHF. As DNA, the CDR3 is TGTGCCAGCAGTCAGGGGACAGAAAAGAATCAGCCCCAGCATTTT.

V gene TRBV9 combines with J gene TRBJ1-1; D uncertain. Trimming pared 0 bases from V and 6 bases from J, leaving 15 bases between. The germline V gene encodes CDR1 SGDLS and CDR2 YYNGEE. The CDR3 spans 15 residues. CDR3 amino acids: CASSVGAEPRAEAFF. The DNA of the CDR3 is TGTGCCAGCAGCGTAGGAGCCGAACCTCGGGCTGAAGCTTTCTTT.

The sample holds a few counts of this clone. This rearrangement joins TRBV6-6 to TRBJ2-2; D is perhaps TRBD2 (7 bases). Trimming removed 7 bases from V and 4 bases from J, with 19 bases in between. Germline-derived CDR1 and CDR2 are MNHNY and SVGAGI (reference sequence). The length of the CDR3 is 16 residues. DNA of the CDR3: TGTGCCAGCATACCAGGGAGGGGGGCGTCCACCGGGGAGCTGTTTTTT. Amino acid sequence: CASIPGRGASTGELFF.

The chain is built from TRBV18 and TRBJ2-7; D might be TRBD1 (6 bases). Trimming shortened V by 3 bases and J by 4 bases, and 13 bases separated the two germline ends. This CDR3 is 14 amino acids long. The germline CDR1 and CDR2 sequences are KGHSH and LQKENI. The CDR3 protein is CASSPGAPGYEQYF. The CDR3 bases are TGTGCCAGCTCACCGGGGGCCCCAGGGTACGAGCAGTACTTC.

The CDR3: CASSVQSGTEAFF. The CDR3 nucleotides are TGTGCCAGCAGCGTACAGTCAGGCACTGAAGCTTTCTTT. This chain uses TRBV9 with TRBJ1-1; D unclear. CDR1 SGDLS and CDR2 YYNGEE come from the germline V gene. The CDR3 covers 13 residues. The V and J ends lost 1 base and 4 bases respectively, with 8 bases between them.

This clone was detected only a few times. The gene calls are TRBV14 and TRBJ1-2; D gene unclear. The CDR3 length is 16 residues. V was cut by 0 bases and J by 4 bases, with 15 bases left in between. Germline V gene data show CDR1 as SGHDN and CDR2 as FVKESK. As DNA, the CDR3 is TGTGCCAGCAGCCAAGACCGGGGTTTAGTGGGCTATGGCTACACCTTC. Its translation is CASSQDRGLVGYGYTF.

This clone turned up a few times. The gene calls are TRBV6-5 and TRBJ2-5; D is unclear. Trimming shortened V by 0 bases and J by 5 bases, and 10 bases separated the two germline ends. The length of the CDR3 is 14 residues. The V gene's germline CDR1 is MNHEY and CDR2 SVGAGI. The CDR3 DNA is TGTGCCAGCAGTTACTCGAAGGGCGCGGAGACCCAGTACTTC. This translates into CASSYSKGAETQYF.

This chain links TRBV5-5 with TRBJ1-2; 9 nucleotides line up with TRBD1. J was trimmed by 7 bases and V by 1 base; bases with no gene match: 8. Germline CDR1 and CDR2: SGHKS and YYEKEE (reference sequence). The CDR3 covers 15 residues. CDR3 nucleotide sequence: TGTGCCAGCAGCTTGTCGGGACAGGGAGGAATTGGCTACACCTTC. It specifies CASSLSGQGGIGYTF. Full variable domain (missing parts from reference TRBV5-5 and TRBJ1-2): DAGVTQSPTHLIKTRGQQVTLRCSPISGHKSVSWYQQVLGQGPQFIFQYYEKEERGRGNFPDRFSARQFPNYSSELNVNALLLGDSALYLCASSLSGQGGIGYTFGSGTRLTVV.

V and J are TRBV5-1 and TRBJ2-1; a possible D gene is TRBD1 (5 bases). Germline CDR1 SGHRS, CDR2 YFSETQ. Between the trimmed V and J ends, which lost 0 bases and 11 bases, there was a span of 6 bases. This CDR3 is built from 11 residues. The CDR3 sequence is CASSLEGKQFF. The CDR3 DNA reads TGCGCCAGCAGCTTGGAGGGGAAGCAGTTCTTC.

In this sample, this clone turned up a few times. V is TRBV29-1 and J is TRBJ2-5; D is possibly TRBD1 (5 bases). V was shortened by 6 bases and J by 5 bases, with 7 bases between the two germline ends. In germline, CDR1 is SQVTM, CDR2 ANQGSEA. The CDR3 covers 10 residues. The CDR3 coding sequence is TGCAGCGTGGCAGGGGAGACCCAGTACTTC. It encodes CSVAGETQYF.

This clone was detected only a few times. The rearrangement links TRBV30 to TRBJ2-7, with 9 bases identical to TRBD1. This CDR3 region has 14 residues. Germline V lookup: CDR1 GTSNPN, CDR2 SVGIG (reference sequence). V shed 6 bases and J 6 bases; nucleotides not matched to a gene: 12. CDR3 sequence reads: CACYKVGTGTEQYF. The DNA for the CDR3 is TGTGCCTGCTACAAAGTCGGGACAGGGACCGAGCAGTACTTC.

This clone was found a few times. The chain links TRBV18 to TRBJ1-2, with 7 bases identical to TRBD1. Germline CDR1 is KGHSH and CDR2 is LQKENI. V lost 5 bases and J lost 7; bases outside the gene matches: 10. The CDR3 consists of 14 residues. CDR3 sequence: CASSSDRVSRGYTF. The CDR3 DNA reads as TGTGCCAGCTCATCTGACAGGGTCTCGCGTGGCTACACCTTC.

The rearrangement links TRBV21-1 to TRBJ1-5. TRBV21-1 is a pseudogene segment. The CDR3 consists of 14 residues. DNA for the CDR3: TGTGCCAGCAGGCCGGGGATGTGCAATCAGCCCCAGCATTTT. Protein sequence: CASRPGMCNQPQHF.

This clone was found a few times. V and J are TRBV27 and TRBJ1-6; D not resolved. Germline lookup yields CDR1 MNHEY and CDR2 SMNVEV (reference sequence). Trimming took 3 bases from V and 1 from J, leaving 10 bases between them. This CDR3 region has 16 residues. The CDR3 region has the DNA TGTGCCAGCAGTTTTGAACGAAGGTCCTATAATTCACCCCTCCACTTT. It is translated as CASSFERRSYNSPLHF.